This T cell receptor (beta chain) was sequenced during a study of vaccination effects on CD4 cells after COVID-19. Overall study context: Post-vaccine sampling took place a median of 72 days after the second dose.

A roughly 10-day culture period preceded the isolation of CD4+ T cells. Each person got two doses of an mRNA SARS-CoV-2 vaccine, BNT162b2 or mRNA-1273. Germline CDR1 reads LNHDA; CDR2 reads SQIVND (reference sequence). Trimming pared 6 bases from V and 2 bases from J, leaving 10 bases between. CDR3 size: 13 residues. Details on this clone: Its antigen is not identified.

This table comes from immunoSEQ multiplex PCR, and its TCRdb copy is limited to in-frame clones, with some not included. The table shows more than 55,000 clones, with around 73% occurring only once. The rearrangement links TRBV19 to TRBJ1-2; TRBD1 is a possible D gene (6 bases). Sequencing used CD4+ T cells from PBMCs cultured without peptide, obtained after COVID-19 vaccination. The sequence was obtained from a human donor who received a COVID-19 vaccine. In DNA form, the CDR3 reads TGTGCCAGTAGGGACAGCCCCAACTATGGCTACACCTTC. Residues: CASRDSPNYGYTF.